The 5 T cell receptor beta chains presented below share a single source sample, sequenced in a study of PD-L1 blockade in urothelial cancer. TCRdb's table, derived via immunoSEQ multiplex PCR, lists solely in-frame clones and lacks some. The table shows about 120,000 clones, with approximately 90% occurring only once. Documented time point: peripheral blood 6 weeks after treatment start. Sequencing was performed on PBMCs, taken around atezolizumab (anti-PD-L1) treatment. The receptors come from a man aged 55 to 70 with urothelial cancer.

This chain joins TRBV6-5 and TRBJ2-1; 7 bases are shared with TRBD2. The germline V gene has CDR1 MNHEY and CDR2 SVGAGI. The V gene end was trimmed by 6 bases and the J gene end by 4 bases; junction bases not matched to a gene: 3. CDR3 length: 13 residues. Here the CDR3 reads CASRPAGYNEQFF. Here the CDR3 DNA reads TGTGCCAGCAGGCCAGCGGGGTACAATGAGCAGTTCTTC.

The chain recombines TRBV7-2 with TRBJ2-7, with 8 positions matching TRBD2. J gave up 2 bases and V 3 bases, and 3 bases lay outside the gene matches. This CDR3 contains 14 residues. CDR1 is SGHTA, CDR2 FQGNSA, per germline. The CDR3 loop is CASSFSGGPYEQYF. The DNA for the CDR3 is TGTGCCAGCAGCTTCTCGGGAGGGCCCTACGAGCAGTACTTC.

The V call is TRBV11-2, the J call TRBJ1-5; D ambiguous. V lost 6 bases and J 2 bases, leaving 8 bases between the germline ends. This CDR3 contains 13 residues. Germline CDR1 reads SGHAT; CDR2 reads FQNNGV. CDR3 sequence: CASSTDGNQPQHF. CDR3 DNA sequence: TGTGCCAGCAGTACAGACGGCAATCAGCCCCAGCATTTT.

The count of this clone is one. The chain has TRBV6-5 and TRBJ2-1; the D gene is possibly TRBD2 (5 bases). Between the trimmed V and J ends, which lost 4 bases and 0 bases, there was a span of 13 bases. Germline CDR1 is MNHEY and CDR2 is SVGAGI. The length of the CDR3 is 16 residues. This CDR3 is CASSLISGSSYNEQFF. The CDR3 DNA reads TGTGCCAGCAGTTTAATCAGCGGAAGCTCCTACAATGAGCAGTTCTTC.

The CDR3: CASSDGGAVGETQYF. CDR3 nucleotide sequence: TGTGCCAGCAGTGACGGGGGGGCCGTTGGAGAGACCCAGTACTTC. The V gene is TRBV6-1, the J gene TRBJ2-5, with 8 bases lining up with TRBD2. Unmatched junction bases numbered 7, after V lost 3 bases and J lost 4 bases. This CDR3 has 15 amino acids. CDR1 MNHNS and CDR2 SASEGT come from the germline V gene.